This T cell receptor beta chain is drawn from a study of radiation and T cells in renal cell carcinoma. Study information: Nephrectomy followed 15 Gy stereotactic body radiation by 4 weeks.

The method was immunoSEQ multiplex PCR; TCRdb's version includes in-frame clones alone and lacks a portion of them. The table shows some 150,000 clones, with over 75% occurring only once. The V gene lost 1 base and the J gene lost 1 base, with 13 bases spanning the gap. This CDR3 spans 16 amino acids. From germline, CDR1 is SEHNR and CDR2 FQNEAQ (reference sequence). Study-wide points: Without pretreatment biopsies, baseline tumor clonotype presence was undetermined.

The sample's time point: baseline pretreatment blood. The treatment is: 15 Gy SBRT to primary tumor, nephrectomy 4 weeks later. After SBRT, blood was collected at 2 and 4 weeks, plus baseline. The tumor was a clear cell renal cell carcinoma. In this sample, this clone turned up once. Its antigen is unknown. The V call is TRBV7-9, the J call TRBJ2-5; tentative D call: TRBD1 (7 bases). The sequence was collected from a woman aged 45-60 years with renal cell carcinoma. Sequenced material: blood, taken from a patient whose treatment included radiotherapy and nephrectomy. The CDR3 loop is CASSLGRGHPQETQYF. In DNA, the CDR3 is TGTGCCAGCAGCTTAGGGAGGGGGCACCCCCAAGAGACCCAGTACTTC.